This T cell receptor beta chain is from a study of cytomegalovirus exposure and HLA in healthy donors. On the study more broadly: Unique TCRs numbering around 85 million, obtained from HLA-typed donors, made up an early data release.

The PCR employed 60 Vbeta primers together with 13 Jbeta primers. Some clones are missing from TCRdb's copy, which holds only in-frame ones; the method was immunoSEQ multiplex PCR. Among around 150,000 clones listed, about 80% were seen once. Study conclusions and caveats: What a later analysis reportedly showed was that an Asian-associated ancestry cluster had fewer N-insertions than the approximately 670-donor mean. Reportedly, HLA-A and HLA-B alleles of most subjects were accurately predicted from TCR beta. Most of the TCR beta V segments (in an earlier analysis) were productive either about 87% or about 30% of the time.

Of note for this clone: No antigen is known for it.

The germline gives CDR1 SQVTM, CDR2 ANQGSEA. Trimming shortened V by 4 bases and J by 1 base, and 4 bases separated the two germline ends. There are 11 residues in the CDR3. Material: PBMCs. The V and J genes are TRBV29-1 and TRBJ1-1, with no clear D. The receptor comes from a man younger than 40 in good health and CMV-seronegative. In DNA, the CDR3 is TGCAGCGTTGTTAAGAACACTGAAGCTTTCTTT. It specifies CSVVKNTEAFF.